The rows below give T cell receptor beta chains drawn from one sample of a study of OX40 agonist ivuxolimab in advanced cancers. The data were produced by immunoSEQ multiplex PCR, yet TCRdb's version contains in-frame clones alone and is incomplete. The sample includes tens of thousands of clones, over 75% seen only once; the top ten take 0.25% to 0.3%. Sequenced material: CD4+ or CD8+ T cells sorted from blood, taken in a trial of the OX40 agonist ivuxolimab. These receptors were collected from an adult with an advanced solid tumor such as melanoma, head and neck, liver or kidney cancer. CDR3s include the opening cysteine and the closing phenylalanine or tryptophan. The order of the fields is CDR3 protein, V gene, clone size. The size field is filled for only some rows; it gives once, few, many or a size class.

CASSAGQQNTEAFF,TRBV10-1,.
CASRDSTDTQYF,TRBV10-3,.
CASSVTPDPYEQYF,TRBV5-4,.
CASTRLAGKETQYF,TRBV7-2,.
CASRSGLAGALDTQYF,TRBV5-4,.
CASSQEETRAYGYTF,TRBV4-3,.
CASSVAPGDETQYF,TRBV9,.
CASSLSIQGGISYNEQFF,TRBV27,.
CASRDGDRDEQYF,TRBV6-5,.
CASTPWGGTDTQYF,TRBV5-8,once
CAISTMGSGEQYF,TRBV10-3,once
CASSLRKTSTVF,TRBV28,.
CASSSHIDRNTIYF,TRBV7-2,few
CASNRGQPSTSNQPQHF,TRBV19,.
CASSIGTSGIWSYEQYF,TRBV5-1,.
CASSSLAGGSTGELFF,TRBV5-4,.
CASSLWTAAGDTQYF,TRBV11-1,.
CASRAGVGVIYEQYF,TRBV2,.
CASRQTTGGFEQYF,TRBV13,.
CASSLASSYADEQYF,TRBV7-2,.
CASSFDRDPNYGYTF,TRBV6-4,.
CASTLSFLVYNEQFF,TRBV19,.
CAISEQGSYNEQFF,TRBV10-3,.
CASSGRGATDTQYF,TRBV28,.
CASSPGTGVGWDEQFF,TRBV11-3,.
CASSAGEIQPQHF,TRBV2,.
CASSQKSSGKGSGSTYEQYF,TRBV4-2,.
CASRITGGNEQFF,TRBV27,.
CASVGLDTSNQPQHF,TRBV19,.
CASSTSSRNIYNEQFF,TRBV28,.
CASLSDTTYEQYF,TRBV5-8,.
CATTGANYGYTF,TRBV10-3,.
CASSISTGGGEQYF,TRBV19,.
CASSYQAGGGYEQYF,TRBV19,.
CASSMSGAVYNEQFF,TRBV19,few
CASSQVAGGWSYEQYF,TRBV4-1,.
CASSLQGPNTEAFF,TRBV5-4,.
CASSRDSSGNTIYF,TRBV4-2,.
CASSEQGGADTQYF,TRBV2,.
CASSPGTSNQPQHF,TRBV18,.
CASSETKVAGGEQYF,TRBV25-1,.
CASSQDRGLAKNIQYF,TRBV4-1,.